Following are 8 T cell receptor beta chains from one sample sequenced in a study of blood T cell repertoires in COVID-19. Produced via immunoSEQ multiplex PCR; TCRdb's table is partial and in-frame only. The sample contains over 300,000 clones, around 90% of which appear only once. Sequences were obtained from peripheral blood. The receptors were sampled from a man aged 18 to 30 with active or convalescent COVID-19.

The genes are TRBV6-1 and TRBJ2-3; TRBD2 matches 10 bases. CDR3 length: 18 residues. The V and J ends lost 4 bases and 3 bases, in that order; junction bases with no gene match: 13. Germline lookup yields CDR1 MNHNS and CDR2 SASEGT. The chain's CDR3 is CASSGRTISGGSTDTQYF. As DNA, the CDR3 is TGTGCCAGCAGTGGCCGAACTATTAGCGGGGGGTCAACAGATACGCAGTATTTT.

The chain carries TRBV28 and TRBJ1-2; D may be TRBD1 (5 bases). V dropped 5 bases and J dropped 5 bases, with 21 bases sitting between them. CDR3 length: 16 amino acids. CDR1 is MDHEN, CDR2 SYDVKM, per germline. The CDR3 sequence is CASSRRTFGSGYGYTF. CDR3 bases: TGTGCCAGCAGTCGTCGGACATTCGGGTCTGGTTATGGCTACACCTTC.

This clone has only one observation. The J gene is TRBJ1-2, the V gene TRBV27; 7 bases map to TRBD1. Trimming cost V 0 bases and J 6 bases; bases outside gene matches: 7. Germline V gene lookup returns CDR1 MNHEY and CDR2 SMNVEV (reference sequence). The CDR3 contains 15 residues. The CDR3 DNA follows: TGTGCCAGCAGTTTATCGACAGGGCAGGGAAATGGCTACACCTTC. Protein product: CASSLSTGQGNGYTF.

This clone was detected a few times. V gene TRBV11-2 combines with J gene TRBJ2-1, with D possibly being TRBD2 (6 bases). CDR1 and CDR2 from the germline V gene are SGHAT and FQNNGV. The CDR3 is 15 amino acids. Trimming stripped 5 bases from V and 2 bases from J, with 13 bases between. In DNA form, the CDR3 reads TGTGCCAGCAGCGACAGACTAGGTCCCTACAATGAGCAGTTCTTC. This gives the protein CASSDRLGPYNEQFF.

The chain couples TRBV19 to TRBJ2-1, with 7 nucleotides matching TRBD1. There are 15 residues in the CDR3. CDR1 and CDR2 (germline): LNHDA, SQIVND (reference sequence). V was pared by 5 bases and J by 0 bases, with 4 bases of the junction left unmatched. CDR3 residues: CASSQTGSSYNEQFF. The CDR3 nucleotides are TGTGCCAGTAGTCAGACAGGGAGCTCCTACAATGAGCAGTTCTTC.

The gene calls are TRBV4-3 and TRBJ1-1; D uncertain. The V gene lost 4 bases and the J gene lost 6 bases, with 12 bases spanning the gap. Germline V lookup: CDR1 LGHNA, CDR2 YSLEER. CDR3 length: 13 amino acids. CDR3 in amino acids: CASSPVVGAEAFF. As DNA, the CDR3 is TGCGCCAGCAGCCCCGTGGTAGGAGCTGAAGCTTTCTTT.

This chain links TRBV6-2 or TRBV6-3 with TRBJ2-3, with 11 bases that match TRBD1. V shed 0 bases, J shed 5 bases, and the junction held 7 bases outside the gene matches. The length of the CDR3 is 17 residues. Germline CDR1 and CDR2: MNHEY and SVGEGT. Written as DNA, the CDR3 is TGTGCCAGCAGTTACTCGAGGGACAGGGGGGGAGTAGATACGCAGTATTTT. Its protein product is CASSYSRDRGGVDTQYF.

V usage is TRBV7-2 and J usage is TRBJ1-3, with TRBD1 matching over 7 bases. Losses at the gene ends were 5 bases for V and 0 bases for J; bases not matched to a gene: 4. From germline, CDR1 is SGHTA and CDR2 FQGNSA. This CDR3 has 15 residues. In DNA form, the CDR3 reads TGTGCCAGCAGCCCGGACAGGAACTCTGGAAACACCATATATTTT. The encoded protein is CASSPDRNSGNTIYF.